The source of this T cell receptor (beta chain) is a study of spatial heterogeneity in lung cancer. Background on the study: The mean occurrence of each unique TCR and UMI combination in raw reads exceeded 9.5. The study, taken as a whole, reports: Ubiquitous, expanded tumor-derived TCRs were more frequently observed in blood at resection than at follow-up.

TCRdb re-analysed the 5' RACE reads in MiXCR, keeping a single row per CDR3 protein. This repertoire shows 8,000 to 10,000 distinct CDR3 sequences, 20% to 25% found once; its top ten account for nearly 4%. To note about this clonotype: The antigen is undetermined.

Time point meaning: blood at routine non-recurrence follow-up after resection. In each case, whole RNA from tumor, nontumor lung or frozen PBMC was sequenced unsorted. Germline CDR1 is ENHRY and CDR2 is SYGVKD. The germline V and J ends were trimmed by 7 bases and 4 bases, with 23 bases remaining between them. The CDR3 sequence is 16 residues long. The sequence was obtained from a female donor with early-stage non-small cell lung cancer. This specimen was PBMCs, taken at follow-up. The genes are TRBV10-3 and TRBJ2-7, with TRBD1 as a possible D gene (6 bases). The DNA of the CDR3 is TGTGCCATCACGCCCACAAAAGGACAGTTACATTACGAGCAGTACTTC. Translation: CAITPTKGQLHYEQYF.